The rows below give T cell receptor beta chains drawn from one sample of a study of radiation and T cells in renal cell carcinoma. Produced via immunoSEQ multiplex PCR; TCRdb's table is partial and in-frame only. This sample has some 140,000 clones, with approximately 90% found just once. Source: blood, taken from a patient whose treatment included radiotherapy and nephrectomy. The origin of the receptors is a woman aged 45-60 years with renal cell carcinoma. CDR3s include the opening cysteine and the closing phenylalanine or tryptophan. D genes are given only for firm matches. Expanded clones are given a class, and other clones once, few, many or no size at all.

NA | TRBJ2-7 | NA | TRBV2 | TGTGCCAGCAGTGCGAGGGAGGTACACGAGCAGTACTTC | CASSAREVHEQYF
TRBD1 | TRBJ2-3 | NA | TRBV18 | TGTGCCAGCTCACCATTCTCCGCCGGGACAGGCGAAGATACGCAGTATTTT | CASSPFSAGTGEDTQYF
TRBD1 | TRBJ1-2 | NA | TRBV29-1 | TGCAGCGTTGACGAACAGGGGGAGGATGGCTACACCTTC | CSVDEQGEDGYTF
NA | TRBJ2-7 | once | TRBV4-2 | TGTGCCAGCAGCCTGAATCGGGGGACCTCCTACGAGCAGTACTTC | CASSLNRGTSYEQYF
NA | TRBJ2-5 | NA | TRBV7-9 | TGTGCCAGCAGGGGGCTAGCAGAGACCCAGTACTTC | CASRGLAETQYF
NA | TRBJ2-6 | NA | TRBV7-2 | TGTGCCAGCAGCCGGTCTGGGGCCAACGTCCTGACTTTC | CASSRSGANVLTF
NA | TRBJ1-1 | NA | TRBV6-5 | TGTGCCAGCAGTTACTCGAGCGGACGGGCGAACACTGAAGCTTTCTTT | CASSYSSGRANTEAFF
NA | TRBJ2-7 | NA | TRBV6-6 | TGTGCCAGCAGTTACTCTCAGGAGAGTGGCTACGAGCAGTACTTC | CASSYSQESGYEQYF
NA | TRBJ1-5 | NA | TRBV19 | TGTGCCAGTAGTATGAACAGGGCGTTGGGACAGCCCCAGCATTTT | CASSMNRALGQPQHF
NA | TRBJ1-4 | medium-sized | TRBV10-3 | TGTGCCATCAGTGAGGGGGGAACTAATGAAAAACTGTTTTTT | CAISEGGTNEKLFF
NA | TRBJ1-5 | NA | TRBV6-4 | TGTGCCAGCAGTGACCAGCCTCGTCAGCCCCAGCATTTT | CASSDQPRQPQHF
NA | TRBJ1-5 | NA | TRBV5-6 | TGTGCCAGCAGCTTGGCAACTGGGTCCGGCAATCAGCCCCAGCATTTT | CASSLATGSGNQPQHF
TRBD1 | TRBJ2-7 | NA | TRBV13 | TGTGCCAGCAGCACCCACAGGGGTAACTACGAGCAGTACTTC | CASSTHRGNYEQYF
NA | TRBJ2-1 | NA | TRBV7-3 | TGTGCCAGCAGCTTAGCACAGCACAATGAGCAGTTCTTC | CASSLAQHNEQFF
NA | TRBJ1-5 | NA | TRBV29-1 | TGCAGCGTTGCGCAGGGACCCAATCAGCCCCAGCATTTT | CSVAQGPNQPQHF
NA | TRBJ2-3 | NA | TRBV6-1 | TGTGCCAGCAGTGAAAGACCAGGTCTAACGCAGTATTTT | CASSERPGLTQYF
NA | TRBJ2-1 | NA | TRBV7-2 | TGTGCCAGCAGCCCAGGACTCGGGCCGTTCTTC | CASSPGLGPFF
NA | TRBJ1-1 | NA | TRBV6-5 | TGTGCCAGCAGCAGAGGGGGGACTGAAGCTTTCTTT | CASSRGGTEAFF
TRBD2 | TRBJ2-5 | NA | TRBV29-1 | TGCAGCCAAGTCACGCGGGGGGGCCAAGAGACCCAGTACTTC | CSQVTRGGQETQYF
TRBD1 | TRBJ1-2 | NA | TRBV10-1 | TGCGCCAGCAGCCAGGACAGGGCCTATGGCTACACCTTC | CASSQDRAYGYTF
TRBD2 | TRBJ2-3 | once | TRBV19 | TGTGCCAGTAGTATAATGAGTAGCGGGGGGGCTGGAGATACGCAGTATTTT | CASSIMSSGGAGDTQYF
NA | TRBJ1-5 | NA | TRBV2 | TGTGCCAGCAGTGAAGCCACGGACTATCAGCCCCAGCATTTT | CASSEATDYQPQHF
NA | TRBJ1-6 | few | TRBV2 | TGTGCCAGCGGGCCTCGGCGGAACCTCCACTTT | CASGPRRNLHF
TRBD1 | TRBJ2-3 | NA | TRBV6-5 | TGTGCCAGCAGGGAGACAGGGAGACAGAATACGCAGTATTTT | CASRETGRQNTQYF
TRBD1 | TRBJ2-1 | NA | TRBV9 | TGTGCCAGCGGGACAGGGGAGAATGAGCAGTTCTTC | CASGTGENEQFF
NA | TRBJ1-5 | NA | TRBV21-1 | TGTGCCAGCAGCAAAGTAATTAACCAGCCCCAGCATTTT | CASSKVINQPQHF
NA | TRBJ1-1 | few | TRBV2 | TGTGCCAGCAGCGGACCGAAGAACACTGAAGCTTTCTTT | CASSGPKNTEAFF
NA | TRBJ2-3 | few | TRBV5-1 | TGCGCCAGCAGCTTGGAGGACAGACGCACAGATACGCAGTATTTT | CASSLEDRRTDTQYF
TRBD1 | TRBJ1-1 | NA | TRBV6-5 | TGTGCCAGCAGTTACGACAGGGGGCGTACTGAAGCTTTCTTT | CASSYDRGRTEAFF
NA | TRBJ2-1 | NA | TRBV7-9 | TGTGCCAGCAGCTTACCTCATGGTGAGCAGTTCTTC | CASSLPHGEQFF
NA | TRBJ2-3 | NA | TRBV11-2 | TGTGCCAGCAGCTTTAGACTCCCCCCCCTTGATACGCAGTATTTT | CASSFRLPPLDTQYF
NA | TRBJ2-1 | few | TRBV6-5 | TGTGCCAGCAGTTCCGGACAGCGGAGAGAGCAGTTCTTC | CASSSGQRREQFF
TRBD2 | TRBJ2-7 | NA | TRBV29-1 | TGCAGCGTTGATTCCCGGACTAGCGGGGCCTACGAGCAGTACTTC | CSVDSRTSGAYEQYF
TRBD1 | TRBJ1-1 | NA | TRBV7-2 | TGTGCCAGCAGCTTATCCGGGACAGGGGCTTGGGGCACTGAAGCTTTCTTT | CASSLSGTGAWGTEAFF
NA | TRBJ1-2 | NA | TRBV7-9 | TGTGCCAGCAGCTTAGCTCCGGCCCCGGACGGCTACACCTTC | CASSLAPAPDGYTF
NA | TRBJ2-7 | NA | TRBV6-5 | TGTGCCAGCAGTTTCGGGCTCCGCGACTACGAGCAGTACTTC | CASSFGLRDYEQYF
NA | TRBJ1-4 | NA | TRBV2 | TGTGCCAGCAGGGGGGCTGAAAAACTGTTTTTT | CASRGAEKLFF
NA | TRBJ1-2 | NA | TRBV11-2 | TGTGCCAGCAGCCCCCACACAGATAACTATGGCTACACCTTC | CASSPHTDNYGYTF
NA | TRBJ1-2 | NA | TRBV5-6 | TGTGCCAGCAGCACTTGGGTAGGAGGGATCTATGGCTACACCTTC | CASSTWVGGIYGYTF
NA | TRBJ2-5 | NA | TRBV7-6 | TGTGCCAGCAGCTTCACTAGTCAAGAGACCCAGTACTTC | CASSFTSQETQYF
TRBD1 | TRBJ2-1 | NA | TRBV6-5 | TGTGCCAGCAGGGGGGACAGGGGAAGGTGGGGTGAGCAGTTCTTC | CASRGDRGRWGEQFF
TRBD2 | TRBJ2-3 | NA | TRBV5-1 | TGCGCCAGCTCCTTCGGGGGGGGGTCAGATACGCAGTATTTT | CASSFGGGSDTQYF
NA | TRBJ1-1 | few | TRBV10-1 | TGCGCCAGCAGTGAGGGCCGTATCACTGAAGCTTTCTTT | CASSEGRITEAFF
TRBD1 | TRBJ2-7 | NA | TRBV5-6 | TGTGCCAGCAGCTTGGTACAGGGGGCGGACGAGCAGTACTTC | CASSLVQGADEQYF
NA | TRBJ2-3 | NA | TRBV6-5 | TGTGCCAGCAGTTACTTGCGGGACAGCACAGATACGCAGTATTTT | CASSYLRDSTDTQYF
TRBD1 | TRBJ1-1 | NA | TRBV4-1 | TGCGCCAGCAGTCGGGACAGCCCGAACACTGAAGCTTTCTTT | CASSRDSPNTEAFF
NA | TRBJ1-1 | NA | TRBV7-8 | TGTGCCAGCAGACCACCAAACAGGGTTGGTGAAGCTTTCTTT | CASRPPNRVGEAFF
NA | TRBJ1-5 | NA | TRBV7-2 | TGTGCCAGCAGCTTAGAAGAGGGAAATCAGCCCCAGCATTTT | CASSLEEGNQPQHF